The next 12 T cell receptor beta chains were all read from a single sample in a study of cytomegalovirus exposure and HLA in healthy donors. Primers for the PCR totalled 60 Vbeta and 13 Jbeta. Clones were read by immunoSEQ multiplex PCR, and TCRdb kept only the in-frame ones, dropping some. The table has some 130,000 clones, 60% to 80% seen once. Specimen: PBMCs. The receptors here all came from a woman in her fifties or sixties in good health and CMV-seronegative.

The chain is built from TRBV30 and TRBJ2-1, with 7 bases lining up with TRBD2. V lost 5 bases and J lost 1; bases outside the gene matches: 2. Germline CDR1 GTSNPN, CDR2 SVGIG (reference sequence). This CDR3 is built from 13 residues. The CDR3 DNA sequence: TGTGCCTGGGGGAGGGTGTCCTACAATGAGCAGTTCTTC. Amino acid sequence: CAWGRVSYNEQFF. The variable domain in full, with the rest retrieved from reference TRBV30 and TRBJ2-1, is SQTIHQWPATLVQPVGSPLSLECTVEGTSNPNLYWYRQAAGRGLQLLFYSVGIGQISSEVPQNLSASRPQDRQFILSSKKLLLSDSGFYLCAWGRVSYNEQFFGPGTRLTVL.

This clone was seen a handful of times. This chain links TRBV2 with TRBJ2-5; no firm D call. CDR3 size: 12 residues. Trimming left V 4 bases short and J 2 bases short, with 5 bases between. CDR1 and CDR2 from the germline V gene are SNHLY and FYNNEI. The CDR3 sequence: CASSAEQETQYF. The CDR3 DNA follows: TGTGCCAGCAGTGCAGAACAAGAGACCCAGTACTTC. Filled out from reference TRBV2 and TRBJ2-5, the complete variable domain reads EPEVTQTPSHQVTQMGQEVILRCVPISNHLYFYWYRQILGQKVEFLVSFYNNEISEKSEIFDDQFSVERPDGSNFTLKIRSTKLEDSAMYFCASSAEQETQYFGPGTRLLVL.

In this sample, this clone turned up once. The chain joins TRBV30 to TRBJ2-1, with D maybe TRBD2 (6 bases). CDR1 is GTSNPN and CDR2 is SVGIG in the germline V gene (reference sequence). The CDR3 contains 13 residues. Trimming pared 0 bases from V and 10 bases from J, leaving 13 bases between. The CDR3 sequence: CAWSVKISGEQFF. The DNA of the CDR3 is TGTGCCTGGAGTGTAAAAATTAGCGGCGAGCAGTTCTTC.

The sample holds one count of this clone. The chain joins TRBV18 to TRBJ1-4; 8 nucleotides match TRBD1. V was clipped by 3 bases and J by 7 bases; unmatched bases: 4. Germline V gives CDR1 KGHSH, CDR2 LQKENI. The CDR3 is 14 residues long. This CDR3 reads CASSPNRGAEKLFF. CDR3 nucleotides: TGTGCCAGCTCACCGAACAGGGGGGCTGAAAAACTGTTTTTT.

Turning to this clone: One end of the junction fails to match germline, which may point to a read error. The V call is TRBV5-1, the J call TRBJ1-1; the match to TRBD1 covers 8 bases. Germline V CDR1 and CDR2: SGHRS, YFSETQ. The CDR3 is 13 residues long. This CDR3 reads CASSRTGNAEAFF. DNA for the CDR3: TGCGCCAGCAGCCGGACAGGGAACGCTGAAGCTTTCTTT.

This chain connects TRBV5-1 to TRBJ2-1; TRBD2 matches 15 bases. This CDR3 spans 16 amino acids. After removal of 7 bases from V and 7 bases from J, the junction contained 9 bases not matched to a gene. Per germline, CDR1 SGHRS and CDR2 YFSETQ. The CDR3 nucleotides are TGCGCCAGCGGGATCGGACTAGCGGGAGGGAGGAATGAGCAGTTCTTC. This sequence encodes CASGIGLAGGRNEQFF.

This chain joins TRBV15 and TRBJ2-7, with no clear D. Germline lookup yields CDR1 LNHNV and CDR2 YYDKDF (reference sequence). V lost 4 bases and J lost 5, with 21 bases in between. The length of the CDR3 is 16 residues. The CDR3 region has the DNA TGTGCCACCAGCAACTCCCCGCCGCCGGGTCCCAACGAGCAGTACTTC. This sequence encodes CATSNSPPPGPNEQYF.

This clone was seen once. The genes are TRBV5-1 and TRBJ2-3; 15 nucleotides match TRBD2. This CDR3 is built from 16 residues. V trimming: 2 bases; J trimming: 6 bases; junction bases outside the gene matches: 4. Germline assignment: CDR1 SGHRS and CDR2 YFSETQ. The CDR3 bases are TGCGCCAGCAGCTTCCGGACTAGCGGGGGGGCGGATACGCAGTATTTT. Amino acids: CASSFRTSGGADTQYF.

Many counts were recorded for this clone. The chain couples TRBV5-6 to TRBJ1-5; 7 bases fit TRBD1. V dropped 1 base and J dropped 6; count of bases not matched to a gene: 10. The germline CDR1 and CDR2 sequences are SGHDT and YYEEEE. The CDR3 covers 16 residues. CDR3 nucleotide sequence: TGTGCCAGCAGCTTGAGGGGGCGGGAAGTAGCTCAGCCCCAGCATTTT. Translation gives CASSLRGREVAQPQHF.

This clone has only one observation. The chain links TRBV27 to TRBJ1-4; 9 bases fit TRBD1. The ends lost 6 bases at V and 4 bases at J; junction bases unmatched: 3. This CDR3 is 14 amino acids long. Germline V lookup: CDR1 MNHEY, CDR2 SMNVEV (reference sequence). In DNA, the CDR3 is TGTGCCAGCAGGGACAGGGGCCTTAATGAAAAACTGTTTTTT. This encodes CASRDRGLNEKLFF. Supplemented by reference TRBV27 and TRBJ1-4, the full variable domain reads EAQVTQNPRYLITVTGKKLTVTCSQNMNHEYMSWYRQDPGLGLRQIYYSMNVEVTDKGDVPEGYKVSRKEKRNFPLILESPSPNQTSLYFCASRDRGLNEKLFFGSGTQLSVL.

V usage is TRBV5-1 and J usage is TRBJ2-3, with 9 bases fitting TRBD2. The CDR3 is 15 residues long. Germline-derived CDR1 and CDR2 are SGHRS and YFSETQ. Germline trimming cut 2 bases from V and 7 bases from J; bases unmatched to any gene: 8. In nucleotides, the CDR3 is TGCGCCAGCAGCTTCGTAGCGGGGGCTTATTATACGCAGTATTTT. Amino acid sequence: CASSFVAGAYYTQYF.

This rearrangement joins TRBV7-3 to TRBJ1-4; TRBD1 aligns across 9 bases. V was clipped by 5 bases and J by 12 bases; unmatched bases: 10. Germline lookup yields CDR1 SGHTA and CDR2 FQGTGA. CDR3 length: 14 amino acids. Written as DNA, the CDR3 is TGTGCCAGCAGCCTCGGGACAGGGTGGATCGAACTGTTTTTT. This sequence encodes CASSLGTGWIELFF.